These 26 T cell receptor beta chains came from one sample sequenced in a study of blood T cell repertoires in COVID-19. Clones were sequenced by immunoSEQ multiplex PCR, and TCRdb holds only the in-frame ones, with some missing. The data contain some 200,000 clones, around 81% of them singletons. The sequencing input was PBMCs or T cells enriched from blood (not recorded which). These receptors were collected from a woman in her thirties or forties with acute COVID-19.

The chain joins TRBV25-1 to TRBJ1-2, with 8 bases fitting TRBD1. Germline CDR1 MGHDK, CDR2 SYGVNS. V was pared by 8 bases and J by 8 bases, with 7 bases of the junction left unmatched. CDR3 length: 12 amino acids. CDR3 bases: TGTGCCAGCGGTTCAGGGGGCCGGGGCTACACCTTC. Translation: CASGSGGRGYTF.

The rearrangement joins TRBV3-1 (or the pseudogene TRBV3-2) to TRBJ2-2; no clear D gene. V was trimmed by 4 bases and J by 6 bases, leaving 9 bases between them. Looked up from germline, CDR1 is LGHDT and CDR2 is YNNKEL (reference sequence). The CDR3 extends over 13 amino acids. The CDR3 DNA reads TGTGCCAGCAGCCCGGAGTATGCCGGGGAGCTGTTTTTT. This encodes CASSPEYAGELFF.

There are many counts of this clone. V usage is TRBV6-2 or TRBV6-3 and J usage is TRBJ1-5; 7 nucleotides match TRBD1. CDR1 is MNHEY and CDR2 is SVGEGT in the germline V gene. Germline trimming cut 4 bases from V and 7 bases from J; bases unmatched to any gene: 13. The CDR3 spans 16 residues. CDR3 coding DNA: TGTGCCAGCAGTTCAGCAGAGACAGGGCGCGGACAGCCCCAGCATTTT. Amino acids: CASSSAETGRGQPQHF.

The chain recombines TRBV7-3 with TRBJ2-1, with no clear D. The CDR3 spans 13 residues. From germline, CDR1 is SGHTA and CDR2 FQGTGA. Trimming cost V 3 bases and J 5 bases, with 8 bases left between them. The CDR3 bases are TGTGCCAGCAGCTTTGAGTTCGACAATGAGCAGTTCTTC. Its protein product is CASSFEFDNEQFF.

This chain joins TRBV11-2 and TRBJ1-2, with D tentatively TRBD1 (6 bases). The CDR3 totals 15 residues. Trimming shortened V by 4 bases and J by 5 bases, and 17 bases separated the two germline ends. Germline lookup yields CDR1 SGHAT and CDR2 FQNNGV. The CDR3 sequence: CASSSDRTPTYGYTF. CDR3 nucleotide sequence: TGTGCCAGCAGCTCTGACAGGACCCCGACTTATGGCTACACCTTC.

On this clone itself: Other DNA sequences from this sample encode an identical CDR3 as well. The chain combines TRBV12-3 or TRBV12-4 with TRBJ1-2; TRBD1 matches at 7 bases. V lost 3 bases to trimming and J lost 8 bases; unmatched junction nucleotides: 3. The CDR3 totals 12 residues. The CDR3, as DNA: TGTGCCAGCAGTTTCACAGGGGACGGCTACACCTTC. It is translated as CASSFTGDGYTF.

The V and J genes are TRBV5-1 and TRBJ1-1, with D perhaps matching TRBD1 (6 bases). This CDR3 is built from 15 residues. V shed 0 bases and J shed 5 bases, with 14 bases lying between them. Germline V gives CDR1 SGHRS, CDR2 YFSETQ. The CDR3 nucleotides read TGCGCCAGCAGCTTGGTTATACAGGGTGATACTGAAGCTTTCTTT. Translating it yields CASSLVIQGDTEAFF.

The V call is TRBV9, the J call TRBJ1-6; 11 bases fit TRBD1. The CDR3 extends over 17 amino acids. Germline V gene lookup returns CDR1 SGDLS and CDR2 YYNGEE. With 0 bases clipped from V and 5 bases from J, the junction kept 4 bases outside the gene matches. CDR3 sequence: CASSVAGQGADNSPLHF. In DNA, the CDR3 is TGTGCCAGCAGCGTAGCCGGACAGGGGGCAGATAATTCACCCCTCCACTTT.

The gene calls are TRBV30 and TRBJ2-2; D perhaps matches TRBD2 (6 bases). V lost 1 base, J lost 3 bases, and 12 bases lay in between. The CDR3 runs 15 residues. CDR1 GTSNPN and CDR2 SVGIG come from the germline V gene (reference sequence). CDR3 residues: CAWSELAWDTGELFF. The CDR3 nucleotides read TGTGCCTGGAGTGAACTAGCCTGGGACACCGGGGAGCTGTTTTTT.

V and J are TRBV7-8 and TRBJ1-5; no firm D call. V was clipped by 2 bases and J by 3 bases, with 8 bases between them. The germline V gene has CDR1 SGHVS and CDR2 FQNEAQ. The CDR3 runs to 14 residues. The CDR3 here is CASSLRQVNQPQHF. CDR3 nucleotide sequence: TGTGCCAGCAGCTTACGCCAGGTCAATCAGCCCCAGCATTTT.

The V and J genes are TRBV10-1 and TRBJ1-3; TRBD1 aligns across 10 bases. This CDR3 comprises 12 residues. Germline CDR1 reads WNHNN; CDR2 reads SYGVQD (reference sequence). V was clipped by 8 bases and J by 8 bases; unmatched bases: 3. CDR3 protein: CASGGQGDTIYF. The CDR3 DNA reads TGCGCCAGCGGCGGACAGGGGGACACCATATATTTT.

The CDR3, as DNA: TGTGCCAGCAGCCAAGATCCGGGACAGGGTAACGAGCAGTACTTC. Its protein product is CASSQDPGQGNEQYF. This chain joins TRBV4-2 and TRBJ2-7; 9 bases match TRBD1. The J segment lost 5 bases and the V segment lost 0 bases, leaving 5 bases of the junction unmatched. The CDR3 covers 15 residues. Germline CDR1 reads LGHNA; CDR2 reads YNFKEQ.

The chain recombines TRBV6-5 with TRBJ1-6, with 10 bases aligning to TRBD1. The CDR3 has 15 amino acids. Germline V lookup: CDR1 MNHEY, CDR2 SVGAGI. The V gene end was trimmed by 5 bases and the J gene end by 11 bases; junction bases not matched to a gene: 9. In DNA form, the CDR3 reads TGTGCCAGCAGTCTCCTCGGGACAGGGGCTCCACCCCTCCACTTT. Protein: CASSLLGTGAPPLHF.

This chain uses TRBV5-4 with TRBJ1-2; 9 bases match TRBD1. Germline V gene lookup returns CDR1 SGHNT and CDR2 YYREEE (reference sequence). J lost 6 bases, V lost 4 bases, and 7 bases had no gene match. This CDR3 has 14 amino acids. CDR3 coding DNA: TGTGCCAGCAGCATACCGGGACAGGGTAATGGCTACACCTTC. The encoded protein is CASSIPGQGNGYTF.

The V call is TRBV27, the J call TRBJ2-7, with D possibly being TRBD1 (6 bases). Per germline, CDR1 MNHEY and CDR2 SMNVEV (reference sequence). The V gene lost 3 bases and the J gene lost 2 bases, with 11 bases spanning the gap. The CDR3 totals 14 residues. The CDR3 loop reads CASSLRWGPYEQYF. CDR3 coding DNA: TGTGCCAGCAGTTTGCGGTGGGGGCCCTACGAGCAGTACTTC.

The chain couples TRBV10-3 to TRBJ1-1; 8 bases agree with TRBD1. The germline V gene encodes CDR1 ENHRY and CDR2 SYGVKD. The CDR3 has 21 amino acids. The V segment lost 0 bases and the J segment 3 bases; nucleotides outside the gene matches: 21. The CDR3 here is CAISESKIHRRAGGDDTEAFF. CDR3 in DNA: TGTGCCATCAGTGAGTCGAAGATTCACCGCAGGGCAGGGGGCGATGACACTGAAGCTTTCTTT.

This CDR3 is CASSRQGGSYEQYF. The CDR3 DNA reads TGTGCCAGCAGCCGGCAGGGTGGGTCCTACGAGCAGTACTTC. The chain is built from TRBV3-1 (or the pseudogene TRBV3-2) and TRBJ2-7, with D possibly TRBD1 on 5 matching bases. Germline lookup yields CDR1 LGHDT and CDR2 YNNKEL (reference sequence). Between the trimmed V and J ends, which lost 4 bases and 1 base, there was a span of 11 bases. This CDR3 is 14 amino acids long.

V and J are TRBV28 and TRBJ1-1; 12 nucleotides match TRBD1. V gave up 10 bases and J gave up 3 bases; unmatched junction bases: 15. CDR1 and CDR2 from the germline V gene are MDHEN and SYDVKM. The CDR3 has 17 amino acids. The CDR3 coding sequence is TGTGCCATTACCGAGGTGGGACAGGGGGCTTGGTACACTGAAGCTTTCTTT. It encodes CAITEVGQGAWYTEAFF.

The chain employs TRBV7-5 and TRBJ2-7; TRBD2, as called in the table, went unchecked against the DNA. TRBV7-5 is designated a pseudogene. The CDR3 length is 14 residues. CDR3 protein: CARSPRRELYEQYF. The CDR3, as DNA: TGTGCCAGAAGCCCCCGACGGGAGCTCTACGAGCAGTACTTC.

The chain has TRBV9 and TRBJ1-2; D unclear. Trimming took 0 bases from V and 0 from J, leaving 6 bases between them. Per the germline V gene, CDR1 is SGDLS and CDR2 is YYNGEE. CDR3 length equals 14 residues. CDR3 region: CASSVGSSNYGYTF. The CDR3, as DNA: TGTGCCAGCAGCGTAGGCAGTTCTAACTATGGCTACACCTTC.

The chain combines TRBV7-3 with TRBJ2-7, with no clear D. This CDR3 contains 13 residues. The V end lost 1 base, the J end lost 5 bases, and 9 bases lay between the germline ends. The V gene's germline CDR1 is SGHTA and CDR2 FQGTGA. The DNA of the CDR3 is TGTGCCAGCAGCTTAATACCAGGTGACGAGCAGTACTTC. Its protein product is CASSLIPGDEQYF.

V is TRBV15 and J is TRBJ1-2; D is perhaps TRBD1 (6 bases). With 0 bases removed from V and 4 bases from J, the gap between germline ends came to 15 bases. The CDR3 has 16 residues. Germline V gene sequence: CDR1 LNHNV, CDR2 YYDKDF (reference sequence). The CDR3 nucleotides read TGTGCCACCAGCAGAGATCTGGGGGACACCCCCTATGGCTACACCTTC. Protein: CATSRDLGDTPYGYTF.

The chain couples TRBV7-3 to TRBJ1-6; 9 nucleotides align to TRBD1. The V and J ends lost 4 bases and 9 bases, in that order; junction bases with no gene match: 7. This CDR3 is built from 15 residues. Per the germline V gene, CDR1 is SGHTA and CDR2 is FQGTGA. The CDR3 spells CASSSRTGEGSPLHF. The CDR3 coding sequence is TGTGCCAGCAGCTCACGGACAGGGGAAGGTTCACCCCTCCACTTT.

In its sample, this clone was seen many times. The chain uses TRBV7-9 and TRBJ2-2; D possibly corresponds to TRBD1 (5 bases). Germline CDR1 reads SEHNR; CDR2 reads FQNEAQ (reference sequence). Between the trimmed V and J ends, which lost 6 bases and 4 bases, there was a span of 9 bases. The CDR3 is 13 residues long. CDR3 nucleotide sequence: TGTGCCAGCAGTCTACAGGCCACCGGGGAGCTGTTTTTT. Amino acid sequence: CASSLQATGELFF. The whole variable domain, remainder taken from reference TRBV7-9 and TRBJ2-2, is DTGVSQNPRHKITKRGQNVTFRCDPISEHNRLYWYRQTLGQGPEFLTYFQNEAQLEKSRLLSDRFSAERPKGSFSTLEIQRTEQGDSAMYLCASSLQATGELFFGEGSRLTVL.

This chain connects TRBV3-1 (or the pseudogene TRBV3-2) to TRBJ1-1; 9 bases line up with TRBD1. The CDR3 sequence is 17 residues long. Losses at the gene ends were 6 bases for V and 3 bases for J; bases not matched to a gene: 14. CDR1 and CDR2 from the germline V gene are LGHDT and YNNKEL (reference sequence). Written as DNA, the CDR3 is TGTGCCAGCAGGGGGGTCTTACAGGGGGCGCGGTACACTGAAGCTTTCTTT. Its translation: CASRGVLQGARYTEAFF.

CDR3 in amino acids: CASRTGPLNTEAFF. The CDR3 bases are TGTGCCAGCCGGACAGGGCCCTTGAACACTGAAGCTTTCTTT. The chain carries TRBV3-1 (or the pseudogene TRBV3-2) and TRBJ1-1, with 8 bases matching TRBD1. The CDR3 length is 14 residues. Unmatched junction bases numbered 5, after V lost 8 bases and J lost 0 bases. Per germline, CDR1 LGHDT and CDR2 YNNKEL (reference sequence).